This T cell receptor (beta chain) comes out of a study of sequential checkpoint blockade in melanoma. For the study at large: Arm A got nivolumab then ipilimumab; arm B the reverse, 1:1. Maintenance nivolumab came after either treatment sequence.

Treatment specified: randomized to nivolumab then ipilimumab (arm A) or the reverse (arm B). DNA-damaging chemotherapy had not been given to any patient beforehand. Live CD3+CD8+ CD19− CD56− cells were sorted from PBMCs. Data came from immunoSEQ multiplex PCR; TCRdb stores just in-frame clones and leaves some out. The repertoire holds roughly 17,000 clones, with roughly 70% as singletons. The TCR comes from a human donor with melanoma. The input for sequencing was CD8+ T cells sorted from blood (inferred from file names), taken from a patient given nivolumab and ipilimumab in sequence.

CDR3 residues: CATGTVVIGTQYF. The DNA for the CDR3 is TGTGCCACCGGGACAGTCGTCATAGGGACCCAGTACTTC. The chain couples TRBV15 to TRBJ2-5, with 7 bases identical to TRBD1. This CDR3 is 13 amino acids long. The J segment lost 7 bases and the V segment lost 8 bases, leaving 10 bases of the junction unmatched. Germline lookup yields CDR1 LNHNV and CDR2 YYDKDF (reference sequence).